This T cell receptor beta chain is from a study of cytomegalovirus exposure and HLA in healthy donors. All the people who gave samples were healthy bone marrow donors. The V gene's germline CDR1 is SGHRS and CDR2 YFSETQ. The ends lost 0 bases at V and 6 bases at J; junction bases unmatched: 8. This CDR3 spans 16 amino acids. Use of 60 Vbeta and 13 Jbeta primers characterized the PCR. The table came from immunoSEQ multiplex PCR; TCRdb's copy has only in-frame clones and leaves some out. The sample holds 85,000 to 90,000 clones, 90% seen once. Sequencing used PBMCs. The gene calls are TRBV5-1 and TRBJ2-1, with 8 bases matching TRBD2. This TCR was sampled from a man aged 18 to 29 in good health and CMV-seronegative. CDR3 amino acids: CASSLDGGEGPNEQFF. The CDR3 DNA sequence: TGCGCCAGCAGCTTGGACGGGGGGGAGGGCCCCAATGAGCAGTTCTTC.